The 8 T cell receptor beta chains reported below all come from one sample, sequenced in a study of blood T cell repertoires in COVID-19. Clones were read by immunoSEQ multiplex PCR, and TCRdb kept only the in-frame ones, dropping some. In the table there are more than 85,000 clones, 87% of which are singletons. Sequenced sample: peripheral blood. All receptors derive from a woman aged 45-60 years with COVID-19, enrolled during active disease.

V usage is TRBV3-1 (or the pseudogene TRBV3-2) and J usage is TRBJ1-1; tentative D call: TRBD1 (5 bases). Trimming took off 1 base at V and 2 bases at J, with 11 bases between the two ends. CDR1 is LGHDT and CDR2 is YNNKEL in the germline V gene (reference sequence). The CDR3 length is 15 residues. The CDR3 protein is CASSQGAGINTEAFF. The CDR3 DNA sequence: TGTGCCAGCAGCCAAGGAGCAGGGATCAACACTGAAGCTTTCTTT.

V usage is TRBV19 and J usage is TRBJ2-7; TRBD1 matches at 10 bases. CDR1 is LNHDA, CDR2 SQIVND, per germline (reference sequence). The V gene end was trimmed by 9 bases and the J gene end by 0 bases; junction bases not matched to a gene: 5. This CDR3 comprises 14 residues. CDR3 DNA: TGTGCCAGAAACCGGGACAGGGGCTCCTACGAGCAGTACTTC. This encodes CARNRDRGSYEQYF.

V is TRBV7-2 and J is TRBJ2-1; D ambiguous. This CDR3 region has 15 residues. V was clipped by 5 bases and J by 0 bases, with 11 bases between them. CDR1 and CDR2 from the germline V gene are SGHTA and FQGNSA. The CDR3 spells CASSPDWSSYNEQFF. CDR3 DNA: TGTGCCAGCAGCCCTGACTGGAGCTCCTACAATGAGCAGTTCTTC.

The chain combines TRBV28 with TRBJ1-2, with TRBD1 matching 10 bases. The trim removed 5 bases at V and 8 bases at J, leaving 8 bases unmatched. The CDR3 totals 14 residues. Germline CDR1 and CDR2: MDHEN and SYDVKM. The CDR3 spells CASSIPGQGWGYTF. CDR3 bases: TGTGCCAGCAGTATACCGGGACAGGGGTGGGGCTACACCTTC.

The CDR3 reads CASSVGQDEKLFF. CDR3 nucleotides: TGTGCCAGCAGCGTCGGACAGGATGAAAAACTGTTTTTT. V is TRBV9 and J is TRBJ1-4; 7 bases line up with TRBD1. With 2 bases clipped from V and 6 bases from J, the junction kept 1 base outside the gene matches. The CDR3 is made up of 13 amino acids. Germline V gives CDR1 SGDLS, CDR2 YYNGEE. Drawing the rest from reference TRBV9 and TRBJ1-4, the complete variable domain is DSGVTQTPKHLITATGQRVTLRCSPRSGDLSVYWYQQSLDQGLQFLIQYYNGEERAKGNILERFSAQQFPDLHSELNLSSLELGDSALYFCASSVGQDEKLFFGSGTQLSVL.

V usage is TRBV2 and J usage is TRBJ1-1; D call uncertain. V lost 4 bases, J lost 8 bases, and 14 bases lay in between. Germline values: CDR1 SNHLY, CDR2 FYNNEI. The length of the CDR3 is 13 residues. The CDR3 reads CASSGTAVLEAFF. For the CDR3, the DNA is TGTGCCAGCAGTGGGACTGCTGTTTTGGAAGCTTTCTTT. The entire variable domain, with the rest obtained from reference TRBV2 and TRBJ1-1, is as follows: EPEVTQTPSHQVTQMGQEVILRCVPISNHLYFYWYRQILGQKVEFLVSFYNNEISEKSEIFDDQFSVERPDGSNFTLKIRSTKLEDSAMYFCASSGTAVLEAFFGQGTRLTVV.

V is TRBV6-1 and J is TRBJ1-2; D may be TRBD1 (6 bases). This CDR3 has 15 residues. The germline V and J ends were trimmed by 0 bases and 2 bases, with 10 bases remaining between them. From germline, CDR1 is MNHNS and CDR2 SASEGT. CDR3 nucleotide sequence: TGTGCCAGCAGTGAAGCGCTCACAGGGAACTATGGCTACACCTTC. This codes for CASSEALTGNYGYTF.

The chain couples TRBV9 to TRBJ1-2, with D perhaps matching TRBD1 (6 bases). Trimming left V 3 bases short and J 5 bases short, with 14 bases between. Germline assignment: CDR1 SGDLS and CDR2 YYNGEE. The CDR3 is 14 residues long. The CDR3 DNA is TGTGCCAGCAGCGCCCGGACAGAAACATATGGCTACACCTTC. Its translation: CASSARTETYGYTF.